Listed here is a single TCR beta chain. Its target is unknown. This record belongs to a study of T cells after yellow fever vaccination. Study-wide results and limits: The appearance of a small share of clonotypes in both CD4 and CD8 compartments was observed. Peak timing came faster in the weaker secondary response, day 5 versus 15.

Conversion of TCR transcripts into cDNA relied on 5'RACE template switching, which added a universal primer site and UMIs. TCRdb called the 5' RACE reads again in MiXCR, with one record for every CDR3 protein. This table holds 250,000 to 400,000 distinct CDR3 sequences, 3.5% to 4.5% found once. The CDR3 runs to 14 residues. The V gene lost 9 bases and the J gene lost 0 bases, with 9 bases spanning the gap. CDR1 is SNHLY and CDR2 is FYNNEI in the germline V gene. The sample in question was PBMCs, obtained 15 days after the yellow fever booster vaccination. The source of this sequence is a man between 18 and 29 years old who received the YFV17D yellow fever vaccine. The chain combines TRBV2 with TRBJ2-6; TRBD1 is a possible D gene (6 bases). This CDR3 reads CARGATSGANVLTF. CDR3 nucleotide sequence: TGTGCCAGGGGGGCTACCTCTGGGGCCAACGTCCTGACTTTC.